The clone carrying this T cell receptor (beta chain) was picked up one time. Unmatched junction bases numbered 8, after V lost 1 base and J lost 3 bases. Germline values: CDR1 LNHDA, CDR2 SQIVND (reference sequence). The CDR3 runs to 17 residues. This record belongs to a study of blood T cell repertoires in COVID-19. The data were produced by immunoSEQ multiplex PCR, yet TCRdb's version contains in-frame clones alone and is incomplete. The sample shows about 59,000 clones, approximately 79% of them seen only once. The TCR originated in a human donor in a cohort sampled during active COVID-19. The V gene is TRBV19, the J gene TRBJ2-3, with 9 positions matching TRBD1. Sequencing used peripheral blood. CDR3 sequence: CASSIVEGTGRTDTQYF. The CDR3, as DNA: TGTGCCAGTAGTATAGTGGAGGGGACAGGGCGTACAGATACGCAGTATTTT.